Listed below are T cell receptor beta chains from one sample, sequenced in a study of OX40 agonist ivuxolimab in advanced cancers. The protocol was immunoSEQ multiplex PCR, while the TCRdb copy is restricted to in-frame clones and leaves out a portion. This repertoire shows 74,000 or so clones, 80% to 90% found once; its top ten account for less than 12%. Sequenced here: CD4+ or CD8+ T cells sorted from blood, sampled in a trial of the OX40 agonist ivuxolimab. The receptor set was obtained from an adult with an advanced solid tumor such as melanoma, head and neck, liver or kidney cancer. CDR3s include the opening cysteine and the closing phenylalanine or tryptophan. Size tells how often a clone was seen (once, few, many) or the class of an expanded clone, and some rows leave it out.

clone_size j_call v_call cdr3_aa
NA TRBJ2-7 TRBV28 CATTGVYEQYF
NA TRBJ2-6 TRBV13 CASRRTGSGANVLTF
NA TRBJ1-2 TRBV6-5 CASSYFTGDYGYTF
NA TRBJ2-3 TRBV7-9 CASSLWVGQDTQYF
NA TRBJ1-4 TRBV2 CASAQQGAANEKLFF
NA TRBJ2-7 TRBV11-2 CASSLAGGPAGEQYF
NA TRBJ1-2 TRBV5-5 CASTLTGVEGYTF
NA TRBJ1-1 TRBV6-6 CASSAWDSPLNTEAFF
NA NA TRBV5-1 CASSSTSGAIGEQYF
once TRBJ1-2 TRBV2 CASRGTGRVITGYGYTF
NA TRBJ2-6 TRBV7-4 CASSCFTSSQSRANVLTF
once TRBJ2-1 TRBV11-2 CASSLTGGPANEQFF
NA TRBJ2-1 TRBV6-1 CASRSSFIIYNEQFF
NA TRBJ1-2 TRBV18 CASSPLRQGFNYGYTF
NA TRBJ1-4 TRBV9 CASTRTGEKLFF
NA TRBJ2-1 TRBV2 CASSDWDREQFF
NA TRBJ2-5 TRBV7-9 CASSRDRFQETQYF
once TRBJ2-7 TRBV11-2 CASSLGQGEGEQYF
NA TRBJ2-7 TRBV28 CASSIPVGEQYF
NA TRBJ2-1 TRBV4-2 CASSQGSIGGVQFF
NA TRBJ2-7 TRBV28 CASSLWDTIYEQYF
NA TRBJ1-3 TRBV5-4 CASSRDRDGNTIYF
NA TRBJ2-7 TRBV6-1 CASSEDGGEQYF
NA TRBJ2-1 TRBV14 CASSQPQPGLYYNEQFF
NA TRBJ1-6 TRBV2 CASSMEGSPLHF
NA TRBJ1-5 TRBV11-2 CASSPFRGRSNQPQHF
NA TRBJ1-1 TRBV11-3 CASSFTENTEAFF
NA TRBJ1-2 TRBV6-5 CASSPRENYGYTF
NA TRBJ1-6 TRBV5-1 CASSPSGGSPLHF
NA TRBJ2-7 TRBV18 CASSPAGLAGAGQYF
NA TRBJ2-7 TRBV29-1 CSVGSSLGGEQYF
once TRBJ1-5 TRBV19 CASSPRGTSNNQPQHF
NA TRBJ1-6 TRBV7-4 CASSMRRENSPLHF
few TRBJ1-5 TRBV6-5 CASRTQWNQPQHF
NA TRBJ2-7 TRBV11-2 CASSIGGHYEQYF
NA TRBJ2-1 TRBV5-1 CASSLRPGRNEQFF
NA TRBJ2-1 TRBV27 CASSSSGTPELVHEQFF
once TRBJ2-7 TRBV27 CASRPGGTGGYEQYF
NA TRBJ2-1 TRBV5-1 CASSRMSSYNEQFF
NA TRBJ1-5 TRBV20-1 CSAALNQPQHF
NA TRBJ1-5 TRBV6-6 CASSYQGQNQPQHF
NA TRBJ2-7 TRBV5-1 CASSLGTGGAPYEQYF
NA TRBJ1-1 TRBV2 CASSEGGGTEAFF
NA TRBJ2-3 TRBV7-9 CASSLGLAGPTDTQYF
NA TRBJ1-1 TRBV5-4 CASSQYGGDNTEAFF
NA TRBJ2-5 TRBV7-2 CASSPQGSQETQYF
NA TRBJ2-7 TRBV28 CASSTIRWGQTYEQYF
NA TRBJ1-1 TRBV19 CASSIRDRGTEAFF
NA TRBJ2-7 TRBV29-1 CSVERTGGEQYF
NA TRBJ1-3 TRBV28 CASRTRAGNTIYF
few TRBJ1-5 TRBV2 CASRADVANQPQHF
NA NA TRBV25-1 CASSEATGFGEQYF
NA TRBJ2-1 TRBV27 CASSPTGQVVEQFF